What follows are 11 T cell receptor beta chains derived from one specimen sequenced in a study of persistence of HIV-infected CD4 T cells. An overlapping HIV-1 Gag peptide pool stimulated these cells at roughly 1 ug/peptide/mL. Responding CD4+ T cells were sorted by upregulation of both CD40 ligand and CD69. Which antigens these TCRs recognize remains unknown. The immunoSEQ assay was version 4, run in survey mode. The assay was immunoSEQ multiplex PCR, and TCRdb's table has in-frame clones only and misses some. The table lists fewer than 40,000 clones, roughly 71% of them singletons. Sequencing was performed on CD4+ T cells sorted from PBMCs after 18-hour stimulation, taken from a patient who received antiretroviral therapy. Receptors originate from an adult man with HIV who was CMV-seropositive.

Relative to its sample, this clone is medium-sized (0.01 to 0.1%). This rearrangement joins TRBV2 to TRBJ2-7; possible D gene TRBD1, 6 bases. CDR1 SNHLY and CDR2 FYNNEI come from the germline V gene. Trimming pared 4 bases from V and 3 bases from J, leaving 10 bases between. The CDR3 runs 13 residues. The CDR3 reads CASSGQAGYEQYF. In DNA form, the CDR3 reads TGTGCCAGCAGTGGACAGGCGGGCTACGAGCAGTACTTC.

The chain has TRBV24-1 and TRBJ1-1, with 9 positions matching TRBD1. The CDR3 consists of 12 residues. Looked up from germline, CDR1 is KGHDR and CDR2 is SFDVKD. Losses at the gene ends were 7 bases for V and 5 bases for J; bases not matched to a gene: 1. The CDR3, as DNA: TGTGCCACCAGGGGACAGGGAACTGAAGCTTTCTTT. Its translation: CATRGQGTEAFF.

In its sample, this clone is medium-sized (0.01 to 0.1%). J is TRBJ1-1 and V is TRBV6-5; the D is unclear. The germline CDR1 and CDR2 sequences are MNHEY and SVGAGI. The CDR3 is 16 amino acids. Trimming took 2 bases from V and 0 from J, leaving 13 bases between them. The DNA of the CDR3 is TGTGCCAGCAGTTACCGGGCGGGGTTCATGAACACTGAAGCTTTCTTT. Encoded protein: CASSYRAGFMNTEAFF.

This chain joins TRBV6-5 and TRBJ1-2, with TRBD1 matching over 7 bases. The CDR3 is 13 amino acids. Germline V CDR1 and CDR2: MNHEY, SVGAGI. V gave up 6 bases and J gave up 6 bases; unmatched junction bases: 7. The CDR3 DNA reads TGTGCCAGCAGCCAGACAGGGAAGGATGGCTACACCTTC. As protein: CASSQTGKDGYTF.

This clone was found once. Other DNA variants within this sample encode the same CDR3. The chain links TRBV11-3 to TRBJ2-3; TRBD2 agrees at 10 bases. CDR1 and CDR2 (germline): SGHNT, YENEEA. J was trimmed by 2 bases and V by 3 bases; bases with no gene match: 5. CDR3 length: 16 amino acids. In nucleotides, the CDR3 is TGTGCCAGCAGCTTGCGGAGCGGGGGGGACACAGATACGCAGTATTTT. The encoded protein is CASSLRSGGDTDTQYF.

The chain uses TRBV23-1 and TRBJ1-2; 9 bases align to TRBD1. TRBV23-1 belongs to the ORF category, with a function that is uncertain. The CDR3 is made up of 13 amino acids. J was trimmed by 3 bases and V by 4 bases; bases with no gene match: 0. CDR3 sequence: CASSRTGDYGYTF. The CDR3 DNA is TGCGCCAGCAGTCGGACAGGGGACTATGGCTACACCTTC.

V and J are TRBV3-1 (or the pseudogene TRBV3-2) and TRBJ1-5, with TRBD1 matching 9 bases. With V trimmed by 2 bases and J by 3 bases, 5 bases remained unmatched. The CDR3 spans 16 residues. In germline, CDR1 is LGHDT, CDR2 YNNKEL (reference sequence). In nucleotides, the CDR3 is TGTGCCAGCAGCCAATCCGGGACAGGGACCAATCAGCCCCAGCATTTT. Amino acids: CASSQSGTGTNQPQHF.

The CDR3 here is CASSSRGGDTQYF. The CDR3 coding sequence is TGTGCCAGCAGTTCACGCGGGGGAGATACGCAGTATTTT. This rearrangement joins TRBV6-5 to TRBJ2-3; 7 bases agree with TRBD2. Germline V CDR1 and CDR2: MNHEY, SVGAGI. The CDR3 loop spans 13 amino acids. J gave up 5 bases and V 4 bases, and 3 bases lay outside the gene matches.

The CDR3 here is CASSTGGRGEQFF. CDR3 bases: TGTGCCAGTAGTACCGGGGGTCGGGGCGAGCAGTTCTTC. The chain carries TRBV19 and TRBJ2-1; D might be TRBD2 (6 bases). Per germline, CDR1 LNHDA and CDR2 SQIVND (reference sequence). The CDR3 is 13 residues long. The ends were cut back, 4 bases at V and 10 bases at J, with 14 bases in the middle.

This chain connects TRBV19 to TRBJ1-6; D ambiguous. The CDR3 has 15 residues. CDR1 and CDR2 (germline): LNHDA, SQIVND (reference sequence). V lost 8 bases, J lost 0 bases, and 11 bases lay in between. CDR3 sequence (DNA): TGTGCCAGTCTTTGGAGGGCCTCCTATAATTCACCCCTCCACTTT. Translated: CASLWRASYNSPLHF. The whole variable domain, filled in from reference TRBV19 and TRBJ1-6, reads DGGITQSPKYLFRKEGQNVTLSCEQNLNHDAMYWYRQDPGQGLRLIYYSQIVNDFQKGDIAEGYSVSREKKESFPLTVTSAQKNPTAFYLCASLWRASYNSPLHFGNGTRLTVT.

Only one count was recorded for this clone. V is TRBV9 and J is TRBJ2-1, with 10 bases aligning to TRBD2. Germline assignment: CDR1 SGDLS and CDR2 YYNGEE. This CDR3 comprises 15 residues. V lost 3 bases to trimming and J lost 6 bases; unmatched junction nucleotides: 6. The CDR3 is CASSGIAGGRNEQFF. The CDR3, as DNA: TGTGCCAGCAGCGGGATAGCGGGGGGACGCAATGAGCAGTTCTTC. Full variable domain (remainder filled in from reference TRBV9 and TRBJ2-1): DSGVTQTPKHLITATGQRVTLRCSPRSGDLSVYWYQQSLDQGLQFLIQYYNGEERAKGNILERFSAQQFPDLHSELNLSSLELGDSALYFCASSGIAGGRNEQFFGPGTRLTVL.